A selection of T cell receptor beta chains follows, all from one sample in a study of T-cell memory formation after mild COVID-19. TCRdb reanalysed the 5' RACE reads using MiXCR and keeps one entry per CDR3 protein. The sample holds roughly 450,000 distinct CDR3 sequences, around a sixth seen once. Sequencing was carried out using PBMCs or a T cell subset sorted from them (not recorded which). The source of these receptors is an adult woman who had mild COVID-19 (a few samples of this study predate the infection). Cell type and time point are not known. CDR3s include the opening cysteine and the closing phenylalanine or tryptophan. D genes are given only for firm matches. Clone size is stated in some rows and not others, as once, few, many or a class when expanded.

v_gene	j_gene	abundance	d_gene	CDR3aa	CDR3nt
TRBV3-1	TRBJ2-3	few	TRBD1	CASSPRDRGRADTQYF	TGTGCCAGCAGCCCGAGGGACAGGGGGCGCGCAGATACGCAGTATTTT
TRBV12-3/TRBV12-4	TRBJ2-7	NA	NA	CASSLDRREWAEQYF	TGTGCCAGCAGTCTTGACCGCAGGGAATGGGCCGAGCAGTACTTC
TRBV20-1	TRBJ1-2	few	NA	CSARDSKEEGYTF	TGCAGTGCTAGAGACAGTAAGGAAGAGGGCTACACCTTC
TRBV25-1	TRBJ2-7	NA	TRBD2	CASSGGTSGRAVRLQYF	TGTGCCAGCAGTGGAGGGACTAGCGGGAGGGCAGTCCGCCTACAGTACTTC
TRBV5-1	TRBJ2-1	few	NA	CASSLGERSFEQFF	TGCGCCAGCAGCTTGGGGGAACGGAGCTTTGAGCAGTTCTTC
TRBV18	TRBJ1-2	NA	TRBD1	CASSPEDRVDYGYTF	TGTGCCAGCTCACCTGAGGACAGGGTCGACTATGGCTACACCTTC
TRBV5-6	TRBJ2-7	once	NA	CASSSLGLYEQYF	TGTGCCAGCAGCTCCCTGGGGCTCTACGAGCAGTACTTC
TRBV12-3/TRBV12-4	TRBJ2-7	NA	TRBD1	CASSPTGTPTPFF	TGTGCCAGCAGTCCGACAGGGACACCGACGCCGTTCTTC
TRBV24-1	TRBJ2-7	few	NA	CATSSQNSYEQYF	TGTGCCACCAGTAGTCAGAACTCCTACGAGCAGTACTTC
TRBV6-1	TRBJ2-3	NA	NA	CASSEAPGDYRDTQYF	TGTGCCAGCAGTGAAGCCCCTGGGGATTATCGAGATACGCAGTATTTT
TRBV30	TRBJ1-2	NA	NA	CAWSGQENYGYTF	TGTGCCTGGAGTGGACAGGAGAACTATGGCTACACCTTC
TRBV24-1	TRBJ2-2	few	NA	CATSDLPGTTGELFF	TGTGCCACCAGTGATTTGCCAGGGACGACCGGGGAGCTGTTTTTT
TRBV12-3/TRBV12-4	TRBJ2-7	few	NA	CASSFSSGYEQYF	TGTGCCAGCAGTTTCTCTTCAGGTTACGAGCAGTACTTC
TRBV3-1	TRBJ2-1	NA	NA	CASSQVDPRNEQFF	TGTGCCAGCAGCCAAGTTGACCCCCGGAATGAGCAGTTCTTC
TRBV20-1	TRBJ2-1	few	TRBD1	CSAKGKTGFQLEQFF	TGCAGTGCTAAAGGCAAGACAGGGTTCCAGCTTGAGCAGTTCTTC
TRBV12-3/TRBV12-4	TRBJ1-5	once	NA	CASSLYGTPGQPQHF	TGTGCCAGCAGTTTATATGGGACACCGGGTCAGCCCCAGCATTTT
TRBV3-1	TRBJ2-5	NA	TRBD2	CASSSSWGLAGTTQYF	TGTGCCAGCAGCTCGTCCTGGGGACTAGCGGGAACGACCCAGTACTTC
TRBV29-1	TRBJ2-1	few	TRBD2	CSVVVGLAGGPLLYNEQFF	TGCAGCGTTGTGGTGGGTTTAGCGGGAGGGCCCCTGTTGTACAATGAGCAGTTCTTC
TRBV29-1	TRBJ2-1	NA	NA	CSVSNPDYNEQFF	TGCAGCGTTTCTAATCCAGATTACAATGAGCAGTTCTTC
TRBV11-2	TRBJ1-1	NA	NA	CASSLSPGSDRSRGAFF	TGTGCCAGCAGCTTAAGTCCTGGCTCTGATAGGTCCAGAGGAGCTTTCTTT
TRBV20-1	TRBJ2-7	NA	TRBD1	CSARDPGQGAYEQYF	TGCAGTGCTAGAGATCCGGGACAGGGGGCCTACGAGCAGTACTTC
TRBV12-3/TRBV12-4	TRBJ2-3	NA	NA	CASRPQDVRTDTQYF	TGTGCCAGCAGACCCCAGGACGTGAGGACAGATACGCAGTATTTT
TRBV20-1	TRBJ2-1	few	NA	CSAVEGNLYNEQFF	TGCAGTGCGGTAGAGGGGAACCTGTACAATGAGCAGTTCTTC
TRBV29-1	TRBJ2-1	few	TRBD2	CSVGRLAGALGTNEQFF	TGCAGCGTTGGCCGGCTAGCGGGGGCCCTTGGGACCAATGAGCAGTTCTTC
TRBV2	TRBJ1-3	few	NA	CASSDQGTRNTIYF	TGTGCCAGCAGTGACCAGGGGACGAGAAACACCATATATTTT
TRBV25-1	TRBJ2-1	few	NA	CASSEGVYNEQFF	TGTGCCAGCAGTGAGGGGGTGTACAATGAGCAGTTCTTC
TRBV11-2	TRBJ1-1	NA	NA	CASSRLGTVNTEAFF	TGTGCCAGCAGCCGCCTCGGGACGGTGAACACTGAAGCTTTCTTT
TRBV12-3/TRBV12-4	TRBJ2-3	many	NA	CASSPSSRALGTDTQYF	TGTGCCAGCAGTCCTTCTTCGCGGGCTTTAGGCACAGATACGCAGTATTTT